These 13 T cell receptor beta chains came from one sample sequenced in a study of T cells in Graves' hyperthyroidism and ophthalmopathy. Amplification targeted TCR beta CDR3 regions from RNA transcripts. TCR CDR3 underwent first-round RT-PCR with the HTBI primer set. Via MiXCR, TCRdb re-called the multiplex PCR reads, giving one row per CDR3 protein. The sample lists more than 600,000 distinct CDR3 sequences, roughly 17% occurring once. The source material was blood. These receptors were collected from a man aged 18 to 30 with Graves' hyperthyroidism.

The sample holds many counts of this clonotype. The rearrangement joins TRBV30 to TRBJ2-1, with 7 bases fitting TRBD2. The V gene end was trimmed by 3 bases and the J gene end by 12 bases; junction bases not matched to a gene: 8. This CDR3 is 12 amino acids long. The germline V gene has CDR1 GTSNPN and CDR2 SVGIG (reference sequence). As DNA, the CDR3 is TGTGCCTGGAGCGCTCGGGTAGCGGGGCAGTTCTTC. It encodes CAWSARVAGQFF.

The table lists this clonotype with many counts. This CDR3 reads CASRKTGTELFTNEKLFF. The CDR3 nucleotides are TGTGCCAGCAGGAAAACCGGGACAGAACTTTTTACTAATGAAAAACTGTTTTTT. The rearrangement joins TRBV28 to TRBJ1-4, with 7 nucleotides matching TRBD1. Per the germline V gene, CDR1 is MDHEN and CDR2 is SYDVKM. Trimming took 6 bases from V and 2 from J; bases not matched to a gene: 15. The CDR3 totals 18 residues.

The chain has TRBV6-1 and TRBJ2-4; D remains unclear. The germline CDR1 and CDR2 sequences are MNHNS and SASEGT. The CDR3 sequence is 14 residues long. Trimming shortened V by 6 bases and J by 1 base, and 10 bases separated the two germline ends. The CDR3 coding sequence is TGTGCCAGCAGCGAATACGGGGCCAAAAACATTCAGTACTTC. This encodes CASSEYGAKNIQYF.

The chain employs TRBV28 and TRBJ2-7; possibly TRBD1 or TRBD2 for D (5 bases each). Trimming shortened V by 6 bases and J by 2 bases, and 14 bases separated the two germline ends. This CDR3 contains 14 residues. Germline loops: CDR1 MDHEN, CDR2 SYDVKM. In DNA, the CDR3 is TGTGCCAGCAGGATACCGGGACGGGCCTACGAGCAGTACTTC. Its translation: CASRIPGRAYEQYF.

On this clonotype itself: With a much larger clone just one base away, this may be a read error. This chain uses TRBV5-1 with TRBJ2-7; D might be TRBD2 (5 bases). This CDR3 contains 12 residues. Germline V gene data show CDR1 as SGHRS and CDR2 as YFSETQ. In nucleotides, the CDR3 is TGCGCCAGCAGCTTGGCTGACTACGGGCAGTACTTC. Its translation: CASSLADYGQYF.

The rearrangement links TRBV5-5 to TRBJ2-5; D might be TRBD2 (5 bases). Deletions cut 4 bases from V and 5 bases from J, with 18 bases between. This CDR3 contains 15 residues. CDR1 and CDR2 (germline): SGHKS, YYEKEE (reference sequence). The CDR3 spells CASSQRWAGQETQYF. In nucleotides, the CDR3 is TGTGCCAGCAGCCAAAGGTGGGCGGGTCAGGAGACCCAGTACTTC.

This clonotype was found many times. The chain carries TRBV7-9 and TRBJ2-4, with D possibly matching TRBD1 (6 bases). The V and J ends lost 3 bases and 9 bases respectively, with 15 bases between them. The CDR3 is 14 amino acids. In germline, CDR1 is SEHNR, CDR2 FQNEAQ (reference sequence). The CDR3 loop reads CASSFTGNGGIQYF. The CDR3 coding sequence is TGTGCCAGCAGCTTTACAGGGAATGGTGGCATTCAGTACTTC.

The table lists this clonotype with many counts. The rearrangement joins TRBV9 to TRBJ2-1; D gene unclear. Trimming took 4 bases from V and 0 from J, leaving 11 bases between them. Germline-derived CDR1 and CDR2 are SGDLS and YYNGEE. The CDR3 covers 15 residues. DNA for the CDR3: TGTGCCAGCAGCCCACACATTCACTCCTACAATGAGCAGTTCTTC. Translated, it gives CASSPHIHSYNEQFF.

J is TRBJ1-2 and V is TRBV4-3, with a possible D match to TRBD1 (6 bases). The CDR3 loop spans 15 amino acids. The V gene lost 4 bases and the J gene lost 3 bases, with 15 bases spanning the gap. CDR1 is LGHNA, CDR2 YSLEER, per germline. The DNA of the CDR3 is TGCGCCAGCAGCCTCCTAAGGGGGGCGGACTATGGCTACACCTTC. Protein sequence: CASSLLRGADYGYTF.

The gene calls are TRBV7-2 and TRBJ1-1; no definite D call. The CDR3 is 14 residues long. The germline CDR1 and CDR2 sequences are SGHTA and FQGNSA. V lost 1 base and J 4 bases, leaving 10 bases between the germline ends. The chain's CDR3 is CASSLVTAGTEAFF. The CDR3 nucleotides are TGTGCCAGCAGCTTAGTAACGGCGGGCACTGAAGCTTTCTTT. Full variable domain (missing parts from reference TRBV7-2 and TRBJ1-1): GAGVSQSPSNKVTEKGKDVELRCDPISGHTALYWYRQSLGQGLEFLIYFQGNSAPDKSGLPSDRFSAERTGGSVSTLTIQRTQQEDSAVYLCASSLVTAGTEAFFGQGTRLTVV.

The rearrangement links TRBV9 to TRBJ1-2; D unresolved. CDR1 and CDR2 (germline): SGDLS, YYNGEE. V shed 3 bases and J shed 2 bases, with 8 bases lying between them. The CDR3 extends over 13 amino acids. CDR3 sequence reads: CASSATSNYGYTF. The CDR3, as DNA: TGTGCCAGCAGCGCGACCTCGAACTATGGCTACACCTTC.

This clonotype was seen at least ten times. The chain employs TRBV30 and TRBJ1-2; 8 bases are shared with TRBD1. J was trimmed by 6 bases and V by 0 bases; bases with no gene match: 6. CDR3 length: 14 residues. Looked up from germline, CDR1 is GTSNPN and CDR2 is SVGIG (reference sequence). In nucleotides, the CDR3 is TGTGCCTGGAGTGTTTCAGGGGGCGGCGATGGCTACACCTTC. This sequence encodes CAWSVSGGGDGYTF.

The chain joins TRBV12-3 or TRBV12-4 to TRBJ2-3, with 9 nucleotides matching TRBD1. The CDR3 has 16 amino acids. V lost 5 bases to trimming and J lost 4 bases; unmatched junction nucleotides: 10. The CDR3 DNA follows: TGTGCCAGCAGTCCCCCGGGGACAGGGTGGGCAGATACGCAGTATTTT. Amino acids: CASSPPGTGWADTQYF.